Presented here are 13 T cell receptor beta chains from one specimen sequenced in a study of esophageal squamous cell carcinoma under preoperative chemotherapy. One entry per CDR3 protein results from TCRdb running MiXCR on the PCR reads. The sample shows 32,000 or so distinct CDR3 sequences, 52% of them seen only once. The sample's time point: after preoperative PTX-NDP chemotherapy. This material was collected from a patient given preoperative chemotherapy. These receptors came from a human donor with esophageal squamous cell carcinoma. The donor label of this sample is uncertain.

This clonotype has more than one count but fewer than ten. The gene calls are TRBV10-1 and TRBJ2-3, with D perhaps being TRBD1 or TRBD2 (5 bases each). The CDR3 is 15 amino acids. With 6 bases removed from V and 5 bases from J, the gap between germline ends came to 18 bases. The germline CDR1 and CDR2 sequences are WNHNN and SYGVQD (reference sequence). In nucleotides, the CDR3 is TGCGCCAGCAGCGCCGGGACCGCGAAAGAAGATACGCAGTATTTT. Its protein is CASSAGTAKEDTQYF.

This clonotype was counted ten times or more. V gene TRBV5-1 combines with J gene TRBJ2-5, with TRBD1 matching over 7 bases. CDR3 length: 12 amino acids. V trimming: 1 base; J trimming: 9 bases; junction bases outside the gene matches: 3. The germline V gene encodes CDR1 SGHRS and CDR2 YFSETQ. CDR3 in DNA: TGCGCCAGCAGCTTGAGGGACAGCCCCCAGTACTTC. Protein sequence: CASSLRDSPQYF.

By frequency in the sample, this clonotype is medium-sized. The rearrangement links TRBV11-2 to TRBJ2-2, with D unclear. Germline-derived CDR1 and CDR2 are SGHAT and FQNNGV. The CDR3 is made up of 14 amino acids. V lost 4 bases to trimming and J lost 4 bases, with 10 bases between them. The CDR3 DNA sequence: TGTGCCAGCAGCTCCGAGGTTGCCACCGGGGAGCTGTTTTTT. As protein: CASSSEVATGELFF.

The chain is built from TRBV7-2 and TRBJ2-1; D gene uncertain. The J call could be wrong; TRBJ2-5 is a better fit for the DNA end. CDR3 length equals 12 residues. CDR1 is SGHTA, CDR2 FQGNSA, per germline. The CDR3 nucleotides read TGTGCCAGCAGCCGAAAGAGGGAGACCCAGTACTTC. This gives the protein CASSRKRETQYF.

For the CDR3, the DNA is TGTGCCAGCAGCCCCCCCGGGACGGGGCAAGAGACCCAGTACTTC. The encoded protein is CASSPPGTGQETQYF. The chain carries TRBV11-2 and TRBJ2-5, with D perhaps given as TRBD1 or TRBD2 (5 bases each). This CDR3 is built from 15 residues. CDR1 is SGHAT and CDR2 is FQNNGV in the germline V gene. The V end was cut by 5 bases, the J end by 2 bases, with 15 bases between.

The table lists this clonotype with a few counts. The CDR3 loop reads CASSVVGGWETQYF. The CDR3 DNA sequence: TGTGCCAGCAGCGTAGTCGGGGGGTGGGAGACCCAGTACTTC. The V call is TRBV9, the J call TRBJ2-5; 7 positions agree with TRBD2. Germline CDR1 and CDR2: SGDLS and YYNGEE. The CDR3 is made up of 14 amino acids. V was pared by 0 bases and J by 5 bases, with 4 bases of the junction left unmatched. The full variable domain, in which reference TRBV9 and TRBJ2-5 provide the parts outside the CDR3, is DSGVTQTPKHLITATGQRVTLRCSPRSGDLSVYWYQQSLDQGLQFLIQYYNGEERAKGNILERFSAQQFPDLHSELNLSSLELGDSALYFCASSVVGGWETQYFGPGTRLLVL.

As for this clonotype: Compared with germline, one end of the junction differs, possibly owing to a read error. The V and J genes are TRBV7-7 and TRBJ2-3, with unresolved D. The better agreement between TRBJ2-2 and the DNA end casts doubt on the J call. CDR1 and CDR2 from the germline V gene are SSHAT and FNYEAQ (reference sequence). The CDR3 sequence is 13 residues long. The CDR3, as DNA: TGTGCTAGCAGCCGCGAGTTTACCGGTACGCTGTTTTTT. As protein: CASSREFTGTLFF.

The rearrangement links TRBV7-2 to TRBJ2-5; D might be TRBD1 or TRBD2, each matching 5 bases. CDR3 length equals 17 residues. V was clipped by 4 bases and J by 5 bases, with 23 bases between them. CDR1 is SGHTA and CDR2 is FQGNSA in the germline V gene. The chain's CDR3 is CASSSGRLAGARETQYF. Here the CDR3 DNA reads TGTGCCAGCAGCTCGGGGCGGCTAGCAGGAGCCAGGGAGACCCAGTACTTC.

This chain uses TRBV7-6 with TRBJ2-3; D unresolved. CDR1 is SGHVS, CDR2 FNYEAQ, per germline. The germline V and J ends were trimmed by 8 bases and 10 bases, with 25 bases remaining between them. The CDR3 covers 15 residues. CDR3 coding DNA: TGTGCCAGCGCCCTCCAGGCGGTGAGCTACGATGCGCAGTATTTT. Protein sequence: CASALQAVSYDAQYF.

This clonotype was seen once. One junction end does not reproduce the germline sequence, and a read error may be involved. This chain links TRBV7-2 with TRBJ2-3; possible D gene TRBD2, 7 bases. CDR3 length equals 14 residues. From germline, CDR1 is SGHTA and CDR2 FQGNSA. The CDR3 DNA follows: TGTGCCAGGAGCCGCCGGGGGGACACAGATACGCAGTATTTC. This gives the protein CARSRRGDTDTQYF.

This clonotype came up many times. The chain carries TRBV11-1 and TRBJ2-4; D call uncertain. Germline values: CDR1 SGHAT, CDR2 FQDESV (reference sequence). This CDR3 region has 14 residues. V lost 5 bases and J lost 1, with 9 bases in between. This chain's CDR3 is CASSPRWAKNIQYF. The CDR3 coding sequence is TGTGCCAGCAGCCCAAGGTGGGCCAAAAACATTCAGTACTTC.

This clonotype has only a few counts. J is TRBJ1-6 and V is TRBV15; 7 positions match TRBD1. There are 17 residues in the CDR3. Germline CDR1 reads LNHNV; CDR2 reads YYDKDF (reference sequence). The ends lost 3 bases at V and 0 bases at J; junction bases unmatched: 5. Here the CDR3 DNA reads TGTGCCACCAGCAGGGACAGGATCAGCTCCTATAATTCACCCCTCCACTTT. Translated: CATSRDRISSYNSPLHF.

The CDR3 is CASSCGRGGRGKNTQYF. In nucleotides, the CDR3 is TGTGCCAGCAGTTGCGGCAGGGGGGGGCGTGGCAAAAATACGCAGTATTTT. The rearrangement links TRBV12-3 or TRBV12-4 to TRBJ2-3; D tentatively reads TRBD1 or TRBD2 (7 bases each). This CDR3 has 17 residues. Between the trimmed V and J ends, which lost 4 bases and 7 bases, there was a span of 24 bases.